Listed below are T cell receptor beta chains from one sample, sequenced in a study of blood T cells in healthy people across ages. TCRdb reprocessed the 5' RACE reads with MiXCR, giving one entry per CDR3 protein. Altogether roughly 730,000 distinct CDR3 sequences are present, 56% being singletons, with the ten largest covering more than 25%. The material sequenced was blood. The receptors here all came from a man in his forties or fifties in good health. Both conserved end residues are part of each CDR3. A D gene is named only where the DNA matches it firmly. Where a row states a size, it is once, few, many or the class of an expanded clone; other rows omit it.

d_call j_call v_call clone_size cdr3_nt cdr3_aa
. TRBJ2-7 TRBV5-1 . TGCGCCAGCAGCTTGGGTGACACCGACTACGAGCAGTACTTC CASSLGDTDYEQYF
. TRBJ2-6 TRBV7-3 few TGTGCCAGCACTTCGGGGCCGAGCTCTGGGGCCAACGTCCTGACTTTC CASTSGPSSGANVLTF
TRBD2 TRBJ2-5 TRBV2 . TGTGCCAGCAGTGTAGGGACTAGCGGGGTACAAGAGACCCAGTACTTC CASSVGTSGVQETQYF
. TRBJ2-5 TRBV5-1 . TGCGCCAGCAGCATGATGGGCCAGTCAACGGAGACCCAGTACTTC CASSMMGQSTETQYF
TRBD2 TRBJ2-2 TRBV7-8 . TGTGCCAGCAGCCCAAAGACTAGCGGGACTACCGGGGAGCTGTTTTTT CASSPKTSGTTGELFF
. TRBJ1-6 TRBV12-3/TRBV12-4 . TGTGCCAGCAGTTCGGACTTCAGGAGCTCCTATAATTCACCCCTCCACTTT CASSSDFRSSYNSPLHF
. TRBJ2-1 TRBV5-6 . TGTGCCAGCAGTTCACCGGGACTCCCCTACAATGAGCAGTTCTTC CASSSPGLPYNEQFF
TRBD1 TRBJ1-2 TRBV5-1 . TGCGCCAGCAGCTTGCAGGACAGGGGAGGCGGCTACACCTTC CASSLQDRGGGYTF
. TRBJ2-1 TRBV3-1 . TGTGCCAGCAGCCAAGAGAACGGGGTAGTTACCCTTGACAATGAGCAGTTCTTC CASSQENGVVTLDNEQFF
. TRBJ2-3 TRBV19 . TGTGCCAGTAGTATGGGGGGACGCACAGATACGCAGTATTTT CASSMGGRTDTQYF
. TRBJ1-5 TRBV28 . TGTGCCAGCAGTCCCGCCGGGGCCCGGAGTATTACTCATAGCAATCAGCCCCAGCATTTT CASSPAGARSITHSNQPQHF
. TRBJ2-3 TRBV7-6 . TGTGCCAGCAGCTTAGCGCAAGGGAGAGTCACAGATACGCAGTATTTT CASSLAQGRVTDTQYF
. TRBJ1-6 TRBV20-1 few TGCAGTGCTAGAGTTGGGGGCGCGGATAATTCACCCCTCCACTTT CSARVGGADNSPLHF